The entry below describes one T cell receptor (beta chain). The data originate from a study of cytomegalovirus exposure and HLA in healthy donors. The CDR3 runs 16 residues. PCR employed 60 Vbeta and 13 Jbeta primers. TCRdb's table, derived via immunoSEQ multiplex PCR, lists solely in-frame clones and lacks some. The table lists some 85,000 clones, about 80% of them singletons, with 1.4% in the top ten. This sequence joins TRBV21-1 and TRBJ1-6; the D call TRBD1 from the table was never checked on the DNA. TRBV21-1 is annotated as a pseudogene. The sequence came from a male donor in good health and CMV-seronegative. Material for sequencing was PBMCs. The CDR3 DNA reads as TGTGCCGACCCGAGGACAGGGGTTTACTACATACTACCCCTCCACTTT. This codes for CADPRTGVYYILPLHF.